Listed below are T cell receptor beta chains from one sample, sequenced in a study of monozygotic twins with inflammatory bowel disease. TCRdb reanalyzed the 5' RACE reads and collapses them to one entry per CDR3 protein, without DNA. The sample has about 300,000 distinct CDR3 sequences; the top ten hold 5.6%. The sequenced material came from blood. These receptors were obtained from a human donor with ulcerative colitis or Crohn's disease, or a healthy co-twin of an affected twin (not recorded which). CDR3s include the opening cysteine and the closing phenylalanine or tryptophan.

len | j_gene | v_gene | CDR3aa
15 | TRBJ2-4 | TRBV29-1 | CSVEGSGMDKNIQYF
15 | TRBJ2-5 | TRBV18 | CASSPSIAYQETQYF
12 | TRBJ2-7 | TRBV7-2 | CASSFDGYEQYF
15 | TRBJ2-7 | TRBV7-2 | CASRQLAGGTYEQYF
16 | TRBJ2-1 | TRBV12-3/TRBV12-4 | CASLTGGSGVYNEQFF
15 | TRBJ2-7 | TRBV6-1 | CASSASDRGRYEQYF
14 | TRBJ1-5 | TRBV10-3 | CAISDEGRGQPQHF
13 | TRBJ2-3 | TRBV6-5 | CASTLDGGDTQYF
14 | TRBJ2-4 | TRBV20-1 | CSASLGGAKNIQYF
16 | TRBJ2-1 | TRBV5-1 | CASSSLQGSSYNEQFF
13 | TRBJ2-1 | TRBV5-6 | CASSWRWYNEQFF
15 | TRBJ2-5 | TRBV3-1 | CASSHLDYVQETQYF
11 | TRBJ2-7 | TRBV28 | CASSTNYEQYF
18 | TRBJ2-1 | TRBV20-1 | CSANGLAGVRHIYNEQFF
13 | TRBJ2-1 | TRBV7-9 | CASSLGVGNEQFF
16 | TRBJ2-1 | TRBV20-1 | CSAPRGGTRGVNEQFF
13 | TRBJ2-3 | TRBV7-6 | CASSPQTPDTQYF
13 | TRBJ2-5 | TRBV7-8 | CASSLATQETQYF
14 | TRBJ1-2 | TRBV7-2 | CASSLGGASSGYTF
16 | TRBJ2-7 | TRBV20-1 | CSARSFPRNANYEQYF
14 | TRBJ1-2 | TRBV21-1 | CASSKEAGLRGYTF
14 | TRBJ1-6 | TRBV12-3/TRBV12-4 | CASRKQGDNSPLHF
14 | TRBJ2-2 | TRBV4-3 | CASSQGGSTGELFF
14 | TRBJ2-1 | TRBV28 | CASRPRHLVDEQFF
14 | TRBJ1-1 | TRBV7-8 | CASSLNSGLTEAFF
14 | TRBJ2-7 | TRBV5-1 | CASSVTGGRYEQYF
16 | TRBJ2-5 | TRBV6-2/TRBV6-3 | CASSHRGRPRGETQYF
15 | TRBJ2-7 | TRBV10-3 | CAIRGGLAGIYEQYF
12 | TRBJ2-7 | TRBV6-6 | CASSARGYEQYF
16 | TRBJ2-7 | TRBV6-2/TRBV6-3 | CASSYSSGTSRYEQYF
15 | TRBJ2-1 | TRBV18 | CASSPGGRAWNEQFF
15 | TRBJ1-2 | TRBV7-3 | CASSLTPGPNYGYTF
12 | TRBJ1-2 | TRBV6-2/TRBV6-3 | CASSNPSYGYTF
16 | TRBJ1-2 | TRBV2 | CASSPRSLQVLTGYTF
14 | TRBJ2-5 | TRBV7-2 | CEVEREVPRETQYF
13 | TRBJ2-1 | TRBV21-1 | CASSKKKYNEQFF
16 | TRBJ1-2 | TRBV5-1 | CASSLENSGQNYGYTF
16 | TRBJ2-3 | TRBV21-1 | CASSKEVRLSADTQYF
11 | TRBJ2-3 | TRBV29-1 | CSTNRGPTQYF
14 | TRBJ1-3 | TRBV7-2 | CASSRRGSGNTIYF